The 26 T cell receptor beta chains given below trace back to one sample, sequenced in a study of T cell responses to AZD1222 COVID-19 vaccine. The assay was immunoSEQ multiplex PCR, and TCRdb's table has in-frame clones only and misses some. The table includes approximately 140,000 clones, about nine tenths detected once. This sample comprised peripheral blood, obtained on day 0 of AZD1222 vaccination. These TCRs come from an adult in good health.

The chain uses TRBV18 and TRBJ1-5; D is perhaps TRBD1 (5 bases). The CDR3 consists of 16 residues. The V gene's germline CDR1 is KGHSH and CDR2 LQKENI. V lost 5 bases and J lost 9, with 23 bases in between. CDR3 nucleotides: TGTGCCAGCTCAATAACGGGACCGCTGGGAGGGAGGCCCCAGCATTTT. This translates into CASSITGPLGGRPQHF.

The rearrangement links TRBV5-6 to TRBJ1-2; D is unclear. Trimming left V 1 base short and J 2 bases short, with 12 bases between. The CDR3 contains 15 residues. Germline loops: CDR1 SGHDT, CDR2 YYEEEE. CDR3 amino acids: CASSLKGGYNYGYTF. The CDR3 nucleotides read TGTGCCAGCAGCTTGAAAGGAGGGTACAACTATGGCTACACCTTC.

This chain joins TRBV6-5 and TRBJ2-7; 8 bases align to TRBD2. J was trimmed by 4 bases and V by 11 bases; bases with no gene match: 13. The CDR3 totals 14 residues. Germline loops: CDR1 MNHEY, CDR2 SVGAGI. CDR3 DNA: TGTGCCTCTACAACACCGGGGGGGCGTTACGAGCAGTACTTC. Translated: CASTTPGGRYEQYF.

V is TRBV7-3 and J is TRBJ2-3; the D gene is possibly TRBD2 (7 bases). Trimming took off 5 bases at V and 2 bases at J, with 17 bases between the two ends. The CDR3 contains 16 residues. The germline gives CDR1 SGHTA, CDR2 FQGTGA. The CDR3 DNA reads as TGTGCCAGCAGCCCCCTGGGGGGGGCGTCCACAGATACGCAGTATTTT. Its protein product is CASSPLGGASTDTQYF.

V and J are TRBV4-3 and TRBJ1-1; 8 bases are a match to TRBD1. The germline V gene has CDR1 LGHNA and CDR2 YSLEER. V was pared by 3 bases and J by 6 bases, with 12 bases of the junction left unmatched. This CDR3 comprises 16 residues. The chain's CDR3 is CASSHPQGARRPEAFF. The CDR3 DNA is TGCGCCAGCAGCCACCCCCAGGGGGCGCGGAGACCTGAAGCTTTCTTT.

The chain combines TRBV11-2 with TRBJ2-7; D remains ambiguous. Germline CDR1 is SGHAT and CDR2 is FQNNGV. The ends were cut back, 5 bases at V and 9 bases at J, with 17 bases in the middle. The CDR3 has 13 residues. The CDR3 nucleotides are TGTGCCAGCAGCCTCTCAATCTCCGGACCGCAGTACTTC. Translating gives CASSLSISGPQYF.

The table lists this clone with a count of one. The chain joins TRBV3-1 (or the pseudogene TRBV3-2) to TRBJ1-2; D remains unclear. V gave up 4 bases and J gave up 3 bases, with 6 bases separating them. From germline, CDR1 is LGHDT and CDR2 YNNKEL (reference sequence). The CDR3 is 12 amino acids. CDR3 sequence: CASSLGDYGYTF. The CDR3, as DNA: TGTGCCAGCAGCCTTGGGGACTATGGCTACACCTTC.

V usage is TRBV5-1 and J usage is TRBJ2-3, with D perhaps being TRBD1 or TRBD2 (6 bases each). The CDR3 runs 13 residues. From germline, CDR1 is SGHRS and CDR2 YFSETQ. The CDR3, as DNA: TGCCCAAAAAAGACGGGGGCCACAGATACGCAGTATTTT. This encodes CPKKTGATDTQYF. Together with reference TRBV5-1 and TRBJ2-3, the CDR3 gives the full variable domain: KAGVTQTPRYLIKTRGQQVTLSCSPISGHRSVSWYQQTPGQGLQFLFEYFSETQRNKGNFPGRFSGRQFSNSRSEMNVSTLELGDSALYLCPKKTGATDTQYFGPGTRLTVL.

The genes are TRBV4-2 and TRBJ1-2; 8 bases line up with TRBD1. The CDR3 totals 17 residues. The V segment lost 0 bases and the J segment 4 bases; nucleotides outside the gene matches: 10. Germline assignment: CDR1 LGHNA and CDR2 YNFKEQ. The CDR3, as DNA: TGTGCCAGCAGCCAAGACGTCCAGGGGGCGCTTTCCTATGGCTACACCTTC. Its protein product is CASSQDVQGALSYGYTF.

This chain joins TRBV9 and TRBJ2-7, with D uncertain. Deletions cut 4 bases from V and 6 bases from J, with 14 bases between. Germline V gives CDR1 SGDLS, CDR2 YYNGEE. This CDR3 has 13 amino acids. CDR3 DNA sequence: TGTGCCAGCAGCCCGAGAATATCGGGCGAGCAGTACTTC. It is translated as CASSPRISGEQYF.

CDR3 protein: CASRSEPTTMSWQFF. The CDR3 bases are TGCGCCAGCAGGTCCGAACCGACTACAATGAGTTGGCAGTTCTTC. V usage is TRBV5-1 and J usage is TRBJ2-1, with TRBD2 as a possible D gene (5 bases). The CDR3 is 15 amino acids. CDR1 and CDR2 from the germline V gene are SGHRS and YFSETQ. Trimming removed 5 bases at V and 12 bases at J, with 24 bases between.

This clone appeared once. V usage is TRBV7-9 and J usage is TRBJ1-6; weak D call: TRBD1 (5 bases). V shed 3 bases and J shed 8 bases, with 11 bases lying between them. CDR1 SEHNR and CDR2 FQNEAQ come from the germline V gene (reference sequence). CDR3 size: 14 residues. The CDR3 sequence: CASSFGRGDSPLHF. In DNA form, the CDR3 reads TGTGCCAGCAGCTTTGGACGGGGGGATTCACCCCTCCACTTT.

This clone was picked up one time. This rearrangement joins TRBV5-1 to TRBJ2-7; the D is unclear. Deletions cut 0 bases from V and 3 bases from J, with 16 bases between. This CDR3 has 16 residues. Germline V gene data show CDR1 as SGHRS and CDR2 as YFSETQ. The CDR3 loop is CASSLGAAELGYEQYF. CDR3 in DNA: TGCGCCAGCAGCTTGGGCGCGGCAGAACTCGGCTACGAGCAGTACTTC.

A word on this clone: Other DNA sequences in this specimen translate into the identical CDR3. CDR3 coding DNA: TGTGCCAGCAGTTCGGGTAACTATGGCTACACCTTC. Amino acids: CASSSGNYGYTF. The chain is built from TRBV12-3 or TRBV12-4 and TRBJ1-2; D not resolved. V lost 4 bases to trimming and J lost 1 base, with 4 bases between them. The CDR3 covers 12 residues.

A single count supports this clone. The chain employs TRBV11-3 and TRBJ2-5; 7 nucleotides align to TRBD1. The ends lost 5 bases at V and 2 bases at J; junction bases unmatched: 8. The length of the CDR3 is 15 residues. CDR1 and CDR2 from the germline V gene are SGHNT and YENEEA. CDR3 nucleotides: TGTGCCAGCAGCCCCGGGACAGCTACACAAGAGACCCAGTACTTC. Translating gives CASSPGTATQETQYF.

The CDR3 loop reads CASSEGQGAYNEQFF. The DNA of the CDR3 is TGTGCCAGCAGTGAAGGACAGGGGGCGTACAATGAGCAGTTCTTC. This chain links TRBV6-4 with TRBJ2-1; 11 nucleotides agree with TRBD1. The germline CDR1 and CDR2 sequences are MRHNA and SNTAGT. V lost 3 bases, J lost 4 bases, and 2 bases stayed unmatched. This CDR3 spans 15 amino acids.

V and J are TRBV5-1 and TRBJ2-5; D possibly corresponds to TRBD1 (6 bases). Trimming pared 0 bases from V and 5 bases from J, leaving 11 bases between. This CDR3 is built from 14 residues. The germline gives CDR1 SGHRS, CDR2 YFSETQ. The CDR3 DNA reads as TGCGCCAGCAGCTTGGACAGGGAAAGGGAGACCCAGTACTTC. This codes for CASSLDRERETQYF.

CDR3 amino acids: CASGALGNSGNTIYF. DNA for the CDR3: TGTGCCAGCGGGGCGTTGGGGAACTCTGGAAACACCATATATTTT. This chain connects TRBV7-8 to TRBJ1-3, with a possible D match to TRBD1 (5 bases). This CDR3 is 15 amino acids long. The germline V gene encodes CDR1 SGHVS and CDR2 FQNEAQ. Deletions cut 8 bases from V and 0 bases from J, with 14 bases between.

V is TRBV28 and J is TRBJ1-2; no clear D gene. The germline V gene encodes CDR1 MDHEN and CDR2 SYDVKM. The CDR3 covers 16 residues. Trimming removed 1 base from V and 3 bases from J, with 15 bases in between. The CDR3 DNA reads TGTGCCAGCAGTTTATCTGCAGGTCCCCTACACTATGGCTACACCTTC. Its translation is CASSLSAGPLHYGYTF.

The CDR3 protein is CASSLHLSTPPGSEKLFF. CDR3 sequence (DNA): TGCGCCAGCAGCTTGCACCTGTCCACACCGCCTGGAAGTGAAAAACTGTTTTTT. The chain links TRBV5-1 to TRBJ1-4; no reliable D call. Looked up from germline, CDR1 is SGHRS and CDR2 is YFSETQ. CDR3 length equals 18 residues. V lost 1 base, J lost 7 bases, and 23 bases lay in between.

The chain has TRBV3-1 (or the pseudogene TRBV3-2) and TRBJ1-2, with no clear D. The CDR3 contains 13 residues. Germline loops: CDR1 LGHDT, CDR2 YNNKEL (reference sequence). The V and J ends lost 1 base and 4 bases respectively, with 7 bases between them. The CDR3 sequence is CASSQAGFYGYTF. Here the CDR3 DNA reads TGTGCCAGCAGCCAAGCAGGATTCTATGGCTACACCTTC.

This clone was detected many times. CDR3 bases: TGCAGCGTTGTAACAGAACCTCCCTCTGGGGCCAACGTCCTGACTTTC. Its protein is CSVVTEPPSGANVLTF. The chain recombines TRBV29-1 with TRBJ2-6; D call uncertain. Trimming took 4 bases from V and 0 from J, leaving 13 bases between them. This CDR3 has 16 amino acids. The germline V gene has CDR1 SQVTM and CDR2 ANQGSEA.

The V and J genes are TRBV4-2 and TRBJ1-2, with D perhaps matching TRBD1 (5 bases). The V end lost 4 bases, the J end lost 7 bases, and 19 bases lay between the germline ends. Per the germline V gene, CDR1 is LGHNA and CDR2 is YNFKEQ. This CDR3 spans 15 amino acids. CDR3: CASSRQLQVMSGYTF. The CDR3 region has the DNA TGTGCCAGCAGCCGACAACTACAGGTTATGAGTGGCTACACCTTC.

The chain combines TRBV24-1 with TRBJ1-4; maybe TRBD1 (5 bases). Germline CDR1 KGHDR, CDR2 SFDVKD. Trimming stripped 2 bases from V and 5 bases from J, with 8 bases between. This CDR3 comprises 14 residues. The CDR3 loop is CATSDSTGNEKLFF. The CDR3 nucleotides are TGTGCCACCAGTGATTCCACAGGCAATGAAAAACTGTTTTTT.

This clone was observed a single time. Written as DNA, the CDR3 is TGTGCCAGCAGCGAGTCACAGGGGGAAAGCTACGAGCAGTACTTC. Amino acids: CASSESQGESYEQYF. The V and J genes are TRBV5-4 and TRBJ2-7, with 8 positions matching TRBD1. Germline CDR1 is SGHNT and CDR2 is YYREEE (reference sequence). The CDR3 consists of 15 residues. The V gene end was trimmed by 4 bases and the J gene end by 3 bases; junction bases not matched to a gene: 9.

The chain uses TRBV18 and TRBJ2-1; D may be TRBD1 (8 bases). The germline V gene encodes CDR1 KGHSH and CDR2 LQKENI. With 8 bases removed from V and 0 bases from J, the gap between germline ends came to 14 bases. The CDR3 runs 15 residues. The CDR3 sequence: CASTGGQDSYNEQFF. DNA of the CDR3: TGTGCCAGCACGGGGGGACAGGACTCCTACAATGAGCAGTTCTTC.